A single sample gave rise to the 13 T cell receptor beta chains below, sequenced in a study of blood T cells in healthy people across ages. Together with a sample-barcoded 5' primer, a J-beta primer mix was included in a second PCR lasting about 7 to 11 cycles. One entry per CDR3 protein, called by TCRdb with MiXCR from the 5' RACE reads. This sample has 1.5 million to 2 million distinct CDR3 sequences, with about 39% found just once. The sample was blood. The receptors derive from a human donor in good health.

This clonotype has more than one count but fewer than ten. In nucleotides, the CDR3 is TGTGCCAGCAGCTTACGGGTCCACTCCTACAATGAGCAGTTCTTC. Protein: CASSLRVHSYNEQFF. This sequence joins TRBV5-8 and TRBJ2-1, with D unclear. Looked up from germline, CDR1 is SGHTS and CDR2 is YDEGEE. V lost 2 bases to trimming and J lost 0 bases, with 9 bases between them. The CDR3 contains 15 residues.

This clonotype was seen a single time. Sequence at one end of the junction differs from germline and may be a read error. The chain has TRBV6-6 and TRBJ2-6; D is perhaps TRBD1 or TRBD2 (5 bases each). Germline V gene lookup returns CDR1 MNHNY and CDR2 SVGAGI (reference sequence). This CDR3 is 16 amino acids long. CDR3 coding DNA: TGTGCCAGCAGTTACTCTAGCCCTACCGGGGCCACCGTCCTGACTTTC. The encoded protein is CASSYSSPTGATVLTF.

This chain joins TRBV20-1 and TRBJ2-5, with D perhaps TRBD2 (5 bases). Trimming shortened V by 3 bases and J by 5 bases, and 13 bases separated the two germline ends. Per germline, CDR1 DFQATT and CDR2 SNEGSKA (reference sequence). The CDR3 loop spans 13 amino acids. The DNA of the CDR3 is TGCAGTGCTAGCGCCGCTCGAGGGGAGACCCAGTACTTC. Amino acids: CSASAARGETQYF.

This sequence joins TRBV20-1 and TRBJ2-3, with TRBD2 identical over 9 bases. The V gene's germline CDR1 is DFQATT and CDR2 SNEGSKA (reference sequence). CDR3 length: 16 residues. The junction had 9 bases not matched to a gene; V was cut back by 1 base and J by 4 bases. CDR3 nucleotides: TGCAGTGCTAGAGTTCTAGCGGGGAATATGCCAGATACGCAGTATTTT. Translating it yields CSARVLAGNMPDTQYF.

The chain joins TRBV29-1 to TRBJ2-3; TRBD1 agrees at 9 bases. The CDR3 has 14 amino acids. Germline CDR1 reads SQVTM; CDR2 reads ANQGSEA. V shed 4 bases, J shed 2 bases, and the junction held 4 bases outside the gene matches. Written as DNA, the CDR3 is TGCAGCGTTGTAGTACAGGGGGCCACAGATACGCAGTATTTT. Its protein is CSVVVQGATDTQYF.

This clonotype was counted between two and nine times. The chain carries TRBV7-8 and TRBJ2-7; D not certain. Looked up from germline, CDR1 is SGHVS and CDR2 is FQNEAQ. With 1 base removed from V and 2 bases from J, the gap between germline ends came to 15 bases. This CDR3 is built from 16 residues. CDR3 sequence (DNA): TGTGCCAGCAGCTTAGTCCCCACTGGGGATACCTACGAGCAGTACTTC. This codes for CASSLVPTGDTYEQYF.

This clonotype was picked up a small number of times. V and J are TRBV7-3 and TRBJ2-4; D unresolved. V was cut by 5 bases and J by 0 bases, with 11 bases left in between. Germline CDR1 SGHTA, CDR2 FQGTGA. This CDR3 is 15 amino acids long. The CDR3 DNA reads as TGTGCCAGCAGCAACACAAGCCTAGCCAAAAACATTCAGTACTTC. Amino acids: CASSNTSLAKNIQYF. Full variable domain (remainder filled in from reference TRBV7-3 and TRBJ2-4): GAGVSQTPSNKVTEKGKYVELRCDPISGHTALYWYRQSLGQGPEFLIYFQGTGAADDSGLPNDRFFAVRPEGSVSTLKIQRTERGDSAVYLCASSNTSLAKNIQYFGAGTRLSVL.

In regard to this clonotype: Mismatch with germline at one junction end may stem from a read error. The rearrangement uses TRBV7-2 and TRBJ1-4; TRBD1 is a possible D gene (5 bases). From germline, CDR1 is SGHTA and CDR2 FQGNSA. This CDR3 is 15 amino acids long. The CDR3 DNA reads TGTGCCAGCAGCTTAGTGGCCAGGGCTAAAGAAAAACTGTTTTTT. It specifies CASSLVARAKEKLFF.

This clonotype was counted between two and nine times. This chain uses TRBV6-5 with TRBJ1-1, with 7 positions matching TRBD1. Germline CDR1 is MNHEY and CDR2 is SVGAGI. This CDR3 spans 13 amino acids. Trimming at V came to 10 bases and at J to 8 bases, leaving 13 bases not matched to a gene. Written as DNA, the CDR3 is TGTGCCACTAGGATCCCGCAGGGGGGAGAAGCTTTCTTT. It yields the protein CATRIPQGGEAFF.

The chain carries TRBV13 and TRBJ1-1; no reliable D call. Germline loops: CDR1 PRHDT, CDR2 FYEKMQ (reference sequence). V lost 4 bases and J lost 2, with 26 bases in between. This CDR3 has 19 residues. The CDR3 region has the DNA TGTGCCAGCAGCTCTCCTACAATCTACGGACGAAGAGTAAACACTGAAGCTTTCTTT. Protein: CASSSPTIYGRRVNTEAFF.

This clonotype was detected only a few times. The rearrangement uses TRBV5-6 and TRBJ1-2; D is uncertain. Trimming cost V 8 bases and J 1 base, with 18 bases left between them. CDR3 length equals 15 residues. Germline CDR1 and CDR2: SGHDT and YYEEEE. The CDR3 DNA follows: TGTGCCAGTTACCGATTAAGCAGCCATAACTATGGCTACACCTTC. Protein sequence: CASYRLSSHNYGYTF. The entire variable domain, with the rest obtained from reference TRBV5-6 and TRBJ1-2, is as follows: DAGVTQSPTHLIKTRGQQVTLRCSPKSGHDTVSWYQQALGQGPQFIFQYYEEEERQRGNFPDRFSGHQFPNYSSELNVNALLLGDSALYLCASYRLSSHNYGYTFGSGTRLTVV.

This clonotype occurred a few times. The genes are TRBV24-1 and TRBJ1-2; 7 bases align to TRBD1. The CDR3 is 12 residues long. The V segment lost 7 bases and the J segment 6 bases; nucleotides outside the gene matches: 4. In germline, CDR1 is KGHDR, CDR2 SFDVKD. CDR3 sequence: CATSLTGNGYTF. CDR3 bases: TGTGCCACCAGCCTGACAGGGAATGGCTACACCTTC.

V is TRBV28 and J is TRBJ2-7; no firm D call. V was trimmed by 5 bases and J by 2 bases, leaving 16 bases between them. The CDR3 is 15 amino acids. The germline V gene encodes CDR1 MDHEN and CDR2 SYDVKM. CDR3 residues: CASSLQGIRPYEQYF. The CDR3 coding sequence is TGTGCCAGCAGTCTCCAAGGAATCAGGCCCTACGAGCAGTACTTC.